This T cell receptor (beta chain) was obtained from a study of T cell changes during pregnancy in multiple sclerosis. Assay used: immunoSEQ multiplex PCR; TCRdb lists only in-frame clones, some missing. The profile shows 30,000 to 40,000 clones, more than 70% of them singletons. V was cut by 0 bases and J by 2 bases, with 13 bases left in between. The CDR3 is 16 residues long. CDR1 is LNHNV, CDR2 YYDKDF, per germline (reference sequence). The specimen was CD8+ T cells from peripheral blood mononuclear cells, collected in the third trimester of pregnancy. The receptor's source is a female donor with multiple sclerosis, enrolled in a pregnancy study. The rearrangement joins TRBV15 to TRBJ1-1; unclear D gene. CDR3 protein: CATSRDGRTPNTEAFF. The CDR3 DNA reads TGTGCCACCAGCAGAGATGGGCGAACACCCAACACTGAAGCTTTCTTT.